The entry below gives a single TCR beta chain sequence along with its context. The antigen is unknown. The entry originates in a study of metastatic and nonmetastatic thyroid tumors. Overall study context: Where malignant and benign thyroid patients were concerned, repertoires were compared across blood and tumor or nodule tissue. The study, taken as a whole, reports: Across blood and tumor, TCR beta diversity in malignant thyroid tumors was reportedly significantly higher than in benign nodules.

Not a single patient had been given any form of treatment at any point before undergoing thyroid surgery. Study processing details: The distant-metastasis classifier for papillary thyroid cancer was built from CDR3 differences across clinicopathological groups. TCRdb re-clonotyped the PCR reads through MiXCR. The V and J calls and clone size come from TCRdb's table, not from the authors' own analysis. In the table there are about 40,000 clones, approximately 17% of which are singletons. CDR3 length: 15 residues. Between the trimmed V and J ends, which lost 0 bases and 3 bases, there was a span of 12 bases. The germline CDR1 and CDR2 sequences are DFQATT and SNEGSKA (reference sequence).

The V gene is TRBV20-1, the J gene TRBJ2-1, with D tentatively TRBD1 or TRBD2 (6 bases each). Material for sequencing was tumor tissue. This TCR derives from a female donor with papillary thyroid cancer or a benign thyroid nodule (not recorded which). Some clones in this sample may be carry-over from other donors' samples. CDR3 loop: CSARDRGRVYNEQFF. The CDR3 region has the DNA TGCAGTGCTAGAGATCGGGGGCGGGTCTACAATGAGCAGTTCTTC.